The rows below give T cell receptor beta chains drawn from one sample of a study of T cell repertoires in cytomegalovirus infection. TCRdb re-called the reads through MiXCR, storing one row per CDR3 protein. The data contain around 350,000 distinct CDR3 sequences, less than 20% of them singletons. Sequencing was performed on PBMCs. All receptors come from a human donor in good health (CMV status not recorded). Some clones in this sample may be carry-over from other donors' samples. Both conserved end residues are part of each CDR3. Fields, in order: V gene, J gene, clone size, CDR3 protein. Clone size is not always given. Where it is, it says once, few, many or a class for expanded clones.

>TRBV7-9|TRBJ2-3|many
CASSQQRGGVDTQYF
>TRBV5-5|TRBJ2-1|few
CASRGVAGYNEQFF
>TRBV6-2/TRBV6-3|TRBJ2-3|.
CASSPSPGTSGSRADTQYF
>TRBV4-1|TRBJ2-7|.
CASSIGTGATYEQYF
>TRBV6-6|TRBJ2-2|few
CASSPDQGNTGELFF
>TRBV10-3|TRBJ2-6|many
CAISELPSGANVLTF
>TRBV7-2|TRBJ1-5|many
CASSWDLNQPQHF
>TRBV19|TRBJ1-5|.
CASSIIFGDGQPQHF
>TRBV15|TRBJ1-5|many
CATSRDNDRGQPQHF
>TRBV7-9|TRBJ2-1|few
CASSRSSAYNEQFF
>TRBV20-1|TRBJ1-1|.
CSAALRNTEAFF
>TRBV19|TRBJ2-1|few
CASSIEIYNEQFF
>TRBV3-1|TRBJ2-1|few
CASLSGASEQFF
>TRBV2|TRBJ2-7|few
CASNRDVAYEQYF
>TRBV20-1|TRBJ2-3|.
CSAQGQGSPDTQYF
>TRBV10-3|TRBJ2-1|few
CAISIQLAGVSEQFF
>TRBV7-7|TRBJ2-5|.
CASSFRIGETQYF
>TRBV7-2|TRBJ1-2|few
CASSLNSYGYTF
>TRBV15|TRBJ1-5|.
CATPAAPLPGTEHF
>TRBV7-2|TRBJ2-7|many
CASSLASGGSGGSYEQYF
>TRBV20-1|TRBJ2-7|few
CSAFNPSGSSYEQYF
>TRBV7-6|TRBJ1-1|few
CASSSLGANTEAFF
>TRBV7-9|TRBJ2-1|.
CASSFRDSYNEQFF
>TRBV10-2|TRBJ1-2|many
CASSESLGVAVYGYTF
>TRBV14|TRBJ2-1|few
CASSLSPGGLGNEQFF
>TRBV20-1|TRBJ2-7|.
CSAIPGPVYEQYF
>TRBV7-2|TRBJ2-5|.
CASSSEPVETQYF
>TRBV19|TRBJ1-4|many
CASSAGREKLFF
>TRBV27|TRBJ2-3|.
CASSLRREGRSGQYF
>TRBV19|TRBJ1-1|many
CASSNAGAPERAFF
>TRBV15|TRBJ1-6|few
CATSRDGGPTSSLHF
>TRBV4-1|TRBJ1-2|few
CASSQPSRASYGYTF
>TRBV7-9|TRBJ2-1|.
CASKPGVGNEQFF
>TRBV7-8|TRBJ1-2|many
CASSLGDRENGYTF
>TRBV7-9|TRBJ2-5|many
CASRQRLGTSGNEYQETQYF
>TRBV12-3/TRBV12-4|TRBJ2-6|many
CASRSGGYGANVLTF
>TRBV9|TRBJ2-7|few
CASTRTSAYYEQYF
>TRBV7-2|TRBJ1-1|many
CASSFRGGMNTEAFF
>TRBV12-3/TRBV12-4|TRBJ2-7|.
CASSKGLAGKYF
>TRBV12-3/TRBV12-4|TRBJ2-7|many
CASSLGRGVSYEQYF
>TRBV29-1|TRBJ2-7|.
CSTSHGASYEQYF
>TRBV2|TRBJ1-1|few
CASSQELNTEAFF
>TRBV5-6|TRBJ1-1|few
CASSLWLGLSAFF
>TRBV7-6|TRBJ2-5|.
CASGSTIQETQYF
>TRBV4-1|TRBJ2-4|.
CASSQGVISRNIQYF
>TRBV7-7|TRBJ1-5|.
CASSSRDRDEAQHF
>TRBV20-1|TRBJ2-2|.
CSARPSSGRVTGELFF
>TRBV19|TRBJ2-3|.
CASSIRTAPDTQYF
>TRBV7-6|TRBJ2-1|many
CASSLVPDTTYNEQFF
>TRBV4-1|TRBJ1-1|.
CASSHRGRSPEAFF
>TRBV7-2|TRBJ2-2|medium-sized
CASSLGPVTNTGELFF
>TRBV20-1|TRBJ1-2|.
CSATSGVNSYGYTF
>TRBV6-6|TRBJ1-1|.
CASSYSQGRTEAFF
>TRBV19|TRBJ2-5|few
CASSIRESETQYF
>TRBV12-3/TRBV12-4|TRBJ2-5|few
CASRSSGAREETQYF
>TRBV7-8|TRBJ2-3|many
CASSLWASGSADTQYF
>TRBV29-1|TRBJ2-5|few
CSVAGFSGQETQYF